This TCR beta chain comes out of a study of CD8 T cells in ankylosing spondylitis. Study results and limitations: Disease-linked clones reportedly showed significant enrichment in matched ankylosing spondylitis synovial fluid. Eight highly homologous variants formed a TCR beta motif that appeared characteristic of ankylosing spondylitis blood.

This clonotype was counted between two and nine times. Antigen unknown. For TCR beta, libraries came from quantitative 5'-RACE with molecular barcodes. TCRdb called the 5' RACE reads again in MiXCR, with one record for every CDR3 protein. Of 250,000 to 350,000 distinct CDR3 sequences listed, around 20% were seen once; the top ten hold 7.5% to 9%. The CDR3 sequence is 19 residues long. Germline-derived CDR1 and CDR2 are MDHEN and SYDVKM. Trimming took 3 bases from V and 3 from J; bases not matched to a gene: 17. Sequenced sample: blood, either unsorted or a sorted T cell fraction (not recorded which). This sequence originates from a male donor with ankylosing spondylitis or in good health (not recorded which). The J gene is TRBJ2-7, the V gene TRBV28; 10 bases match TRBD1. The CDR3 DNA follows: TGTGCCAGCAGTTTGCCCCCTCCTGGACAGGGGGATTGGGGCTACGAGCAGTACGTC. Translating it yields CASSLPPPGQGDWGYEQYV.